The next 10 T cell receptor beta chains were all read from a single sample in a study of T-cell reconstitution after alpha-beta-depleted transplantation in children. The library targeted TCRbeta and was prepared with unique molecular identifiers. TCRdb re-called the PCR reads with MiXCR, one entry per CDR3 protein. The profile shows approximately 290,000 distinct CDR3 sequences, roughly 10% of them singletons. The sample here was peripheral blood, taken 180 days after TCRalphabeta/CD19-depleted stem cell transplant. All receptors come from a male patient between 2 and 10 years old who had a stem cell transplant for chronic granulomatous disease, so the T cells may come from the graft donor.

This clonotype was found once. A read error may be the cause here, since a much bigger clone is one base away. The rearrangement joins TRBV29-1 to TRBJ2-5, with D possibly being TRBD2 (6 bases). The CDR3 has 15 residues. Germline lookup yields CDR1 SQVTM and CDR2 ANQGSEA. Trimming removed 4 bases at V and 4 bases at J, with 19 bases between. The CDR3 region is CSVALGTGVGETQYF. The CDR3 DNA is TGCAGCGTTGCCCTGGGGACGGGAGTGGGAGAGACCCAGTACTTC.

This clonotype was counted ten times or more. The chain links TRBV29-1 to TRBJ1-1; D gene unclear. This CDR3 region has 15 residues. V gave up 7 bases and J gave up 3 bases, with 21 bases separating them. Germline CDR1 SQVTM, CDR2 ANQGSEA. This chain's CDR3 is CSAAFRLSPDTEAFF. CDR3 DNA: TGCAGCGCCGCCTTTCGACTTTCACCGGACACTGAAGCTTTCTTT. Complete variable domain (other parts from reference TRBV29-1 and TRBJ1-1): SAVISQKPSRDICQRGTSLTIQCQVDSQVTMMFWYRQQPGQSLTLIATANQGSEATYESGFVIDKFPISRPNLTFSTLTVSNMSPEDSSIYLCSAAFRLSPDTEAFFGQGTRLTVV.

This clonotype was observed a few times. This chain connects TRBV11-2 to TRBJ2-7, with D perhaps TRBD2 (6 bases). Germline CDR1 is SGHAT and CDR2 is FQNNGV. V dropped 4 bases and J dropped 2 bases, with 15 bases sitting between them. The CDR3 runs to 15 residues. CDR3 protein: CASSSYRDSTYEQYF. The CDR3 DNA sequence: TGTGCCAGCAGCTCATACCGGGACTCCACCTACGAGCAGTACTTC.

This clonotype has a count of ten or more. The chain links TRBV15 to TRBJ2-1, with TRBD1 matching over 8 bases. The CDR3 has 17 residues. Trimming cost V 2 bases and J 4 bases; bases outside gene matches: 10. Germline V gives CDR1 LNHNV, CDR2 YYDKDF (reference sequence). The CDR3 spells CATSRMTTGVGYNEQFF. The CDR3 bases are TGTGCCACCAGCAGAATGACGACAGGGGTGGGGTACAATGAGCAGTTCTTC.

About this clonotype: A read error is possible here, since a much larger clone lies one base away. The chain is built from TRBV7-8 and TRBJ1-5; D may be TRBD1 (5 bases). CDR3 length: 13 amino acids. V lost 5 bases and J 10 bases, leaving 15 bases between the germline ends. Looked up from germline, CDR1 is SGHVS and CDR2 is FQNEAQ. CDR3 in amino acids: CASSTDSFHPQHF. In nucleotides, the CDR3 is TGTGCCAGCAGCACCGACAGTTTCCACCCCCAGCATTTT.

This clonotype appeared many times. The V and J genes are TRBV4-2 and TRBJ2-7, with a possible D match to TRBD2 (5 bases). Germline-derived CDR1 and CDR2 are LGHNA and YNFKEQ. V dropped 0 bases and J dropped 2 bases, with 8 bases sitting between them. The CDR3 has 14 amino acids. CDR3 bases: TGTGCCAGCAGCCAAGACACGGGGACCTACGAGCAGTACTTC. Residues: CASSQDTGTYEQYF.

This clonotype came up many times. The chain uses TRBV28 and TRBJ2-7; D remains ambiguous. V lost 6 bases to trimming and J lost 6 bases, with 12 bases between them. In germline, CDR1 is MDHEN, CDR2 SYDVKM. The length of the CDR3 is 12 residues. The CDR3, as DNA: TGTGCCAGCAGGCTACCGGCTGGCGAGCAGTACTTC. Residues: CASRLPAGEQYF. The whole variable domain, remainder taken from reference TRBV28 and TRBJ2-7, is DVKVTQSSRYLVKRTGEKVFLECVQDMDHENMFWYRQDPGLGLRLIYFSYDVKMKEKGDIPEGYSVSREKKERFSLILESASTNQTSMYLCASRLPAGEQYFGPGTRLTVT.

A word on this clonotype: This may arise from a read error, as a much more abundant clone is one base away. The DNA is omitted, as the CDR3 cannot be located on it reliably, and the CDR3 follows TCRdb's listing. V is TRBV28 and J is TRBJ2-7; the table's D call, TRBD1, has no DNA check behind it. The length of the CDR3 is 15 amino acids, counting both ends. In germline, CDR1 is MDHEN, CDR2 SYDVKM. CDR3 in amino acids: CASINVGQGSREQHF.

This clonotype was detected only a few times. V and J are TRBV6-1 and TRBJ1-3, with TRBD1 as a possible D gene (6 bases). V lost 5 bases and J 4 bases, leaving 21 bases between the germline ends. There are 17 residues in the CDR3. Germline V gene sequence: CDR1 MNHNS, CDR2 SASEGT. CDR3 nucleotides: TGTGCCAGCAGTAAAGGTCTAGGGGGGACGGGAGGAAACACCATATATTTT. Translating it yields CASSKGLGGTGGNTIYF.

This clonotype was seen ten or more times. V is TRBV6-2 or TRBV6-3 and J is TRBJ2-2, with unresolved D. Trimming removed 9 bases from V and 6 bases from J, with 8 bases in between. This CDR3 region has 11 residues. Germline CDR1 MNHEY, CDR2 SVGEGT. The CDR3 DNA follows: TGTGCCAGTTCCCCCGCCGGGGAGCTGTTTTTT. Amino acid sequence: CASSPAGELFF.